Listed below are T cell receptor beta chains from one sample, sequenced in a study of graft-versus-host responses after intestinal transplantation. The assay was immunoSEQ multiplex PCR, and TCRdb's table has in-frame clones only and misses some. Of 50,000 to 75,000 clones listed, 94% were seen once; the top ten hold around 0.38%. These receptors have no known antigen. The sample in question was unstimulated CD4+ T cells sorted from spleen or lymph node cells, obtained before transplant. The receptors derive from a human donor who was the organ donor for an intestinal transplant. Each CDR3 is given with its conserved first and last residue. D genes are given only for firm matches. Size is stated for part of the rows, as once, few or many counts, or as a class when the clone is expanded.

clone_size	d_call	v_call	j_call	cdr3_length	cdr3_aa	cdr3_nt
once	TRBD1	TRBV4-1	TRBJ2-2	16	CASSQGQGIIAGELFF	TGCGCCAGCAGCCAAGGACAGGGGATTATCGCCGGGGAGCTGTTTTTT
NA	NA	TRBV6-6	TRBJ1-2	12	CASSYGGYGYTF	TGTGCCAGCAGTTACGGTGGCTATGGCTACACCTTC
NA	NA	TRBV7-2	TRBJ1-4	12	CASSRPPGRLFF	TGTGCCAGCAGCCGCCCGCCAGGGAGACTGTTTTTT
once	TRBD1	TRBV5-4	TRBJ2-1	16	CASSHTGTVFYNEQFF	TGTGCCAGCAGCCACACGGGGACAGTCTTTTACAATGAGCAGTTCTTC
NA	TRBD1	TRBV9	TRBJ1-1	13	CASRPPGGTEAFF	TGTGCCAGCCGCCCCCCAGGGGGCACTGAAGCTTTCTTT
NA	NA	TRBV2	TRBJ1-6	14	CASSATGFNSPLHF	TGTGCCAGCAGCGCCACAGGGTTTAATTCACCCCTCCACTTT
NA	NA	TRBV7-2	TRBJ1-2	14	CASSLGAGNYGYTF	TGTGCCAGCAGCTTAGGTGCAGGGAACTATGGCTACACCTTC
NA	NA	TRBV19	TRBJ2-7	10	CASSEYEQYF	TGTGCCAGTAGTGAGTACGAGCAGTACTTC
NA	TRBD1	TRBV15	TRBJ2-7	15	CATSRTGAGRNEQYF	TGTGCCACCAGCAGGACAGGGGCGGGGAGGAACGAGCAGTACTTC
NA	TRBD2	TRBV7-6	TRBJ2-7	15	CASSFGLAGVYEQYF	TGTGCCAGCAGCTTCGGACTAGCGGGGGTATACGAGCAGTACTTC
NA	TRBD2	TRBV12-5	TRBJ2-3	17	CASGLVGGSGGDHTQYF	TGTGCTAGTGGTTTGGTAGGAGGTAGCGGGGGGGATCATACGCAGTATTTT
NA	TRBD2	TRBV7-3	TRBJ2-1	16	CASSLTPSGGYNEQFF	TGTGCCAGCAGCTTAACCCCCAGCGGGGGCTACAATGAGCAGTTCTTC
NA	TRBD1	TRBV29-1	TRBJ1-3	15	CSVLPQGPSGNTIYF	TGCAGCGTTCTTCCACAGGGGCCCTCTGGAAACACCATATATTTT
NA	TRBD1	TRBV4-1	TRBJ1-2	17	CASSQDLTGTELYGYTF	TGCGCCAGCAGCCAAGATCTAACCGGGACAGAACTCTATGGCTACACCTTC
NA	TRBD1	TRBV4-3	TRBJ1-4	15	CASSRGQGINEKLFF	TGCGCCAGCAGCCGCGGACAGGGGATTAATGAAAAACTGTTTTTT
once	TRBD1	TRBV2	TRBJ1-1	14	CASSLWDRNTEAFF	TGTGCCAGCAGTCTTTGGGACAGGAACACTGAAGCTTTCTTT
NA	NA	TRBV9	TRBJ1-3	13	CASSVEEGNTIYF	TGTGCCAGCAGCGTAGAGGAGGGAAACACCATATATTTT
NA	NA	TRBV5-4	TRBJ2-2	15	CASSLAPTGTGELFF	TGTGCCAGCAGCTTGGCCCCGACGGGGACCGGGGAGCTGTTTTTT
NA	NA	TRBV5-1	TRBJ1-2	14	CASSLGSLYYGYTF	TGCGCCAGCAGCTTAGGCAGTCTTTACTATGGCTACACCTTC
NA	NA	TRBV7-9	TRBJ2-5	17	CASSTIIRRQGKETQYF	TGTGCCAGCAGCACAATAATCAGGAGGCAAGGAAAAGAGACCCAGTACTTC
NA	TRBD1	TRBV25-1	TRBJ1-2	16	CASSRPGTASNYGYTF	TGTGCCAGCAGTCGACCCGGGACAGCCTCTAACTATGGCTACACCTTC
NA	TRBD2	TRBV11-3	TRBJ2-1	16	CASSLVASGWYNEQFF	TGTGCCAGCAGCTTAGTTGCTAGCGGGTGGTACAATGAGCAGTTCTTC
NA	NA	TRBV7-2	TRBJ2-1	13	CASSPVGYNEQFF	TGTGCCAGCAGCCCTGTAGGCTACAATGAGCAGTTCTTC
NA	TRBD1	TRBV27	TRBJ1-6	16	CASSREGARYNSPLHF	TGTGCCAGCAGCCGTGAGGGGGCTCGTTATAATTCACCCCTCCACTTT
NA	TRBD1	TRBV5-6	TRBJ1-2	14	CASSSVGTDYGYTF	TGTGCCAGCAGCTCGGTAGGGACAGACTATGGCTACACCTTC
few	NA	TRBV25-1	TRBJ2-5	16	CASSSIPPRGGETQYF	TGTGCCAGCAGTTCAATCCCCCCCAGGGGGGGGGAGACCCAGTACTTC
NA	NA	TRBV4-1	TRBJ1-1	17	CASSQDGSRTPNTEAFF	TGCGCCAGCAGCCAAGATGGTTCCCGGACACCGAACACTGAAGCTTTCTTT
once	NA	TRBV29-1	TRBJ1-5	12	CSARTRPGAEHF	TGCAGCGCAAGAACTCGGCCAGGCGCGGAGCATTTT
NA	NA	TRBV6-4	TRBJ1-6	14	CASSATAYNSPLHF	TGTGCCAGCAGTGCGACAGCCTATAATTCACCCCTCCACTTT
NA	TRBD1	TRBV7-2	TRBJ2-7	18	CASSLYPPGGQGNYEQYF	TGTGCCAGCAGCTTATACCCCCCAGGGGGACAGGGGAACTACGAGCAGTACTTC
NA	TRBD1	TRBV7-9	TRBJ2-5	13	CASSDRGQGEQYF	TGTGCCAGCAGCGACAGGGGGCAAGGGGAGCAGTACTTC
NA	NA	TRBV6-5	TRBJ2-7	13	CASSRRGAYEQYF	TGTGCCAGCAGTCGAAGGGGGGCCTACGAGCAGTACTTC
few	NA	TRBV19	TRBJ1-3	16	CASSMGSLRSGNTIYF	TGTGCCAGTAGTATGGGGAGCCTCCGCTCTGGAAACACCATATATTTT
NA	NA	TRBV7-3	TRBJ2-3	12	CASSLGAGTQYF	TGTGCCAGCAGCTTGGGGGCAGGAACGCAGTATTTT
NA	TRBD1	TRBV6-1	TRBJ1-6	14	CASTSTGANSPLHF	TGTGCCAGCACCTCGACAGGGGCTAATTCACCCCTCCACTTT
NA	NA	TRBV6-5	TRBJ2-3	13	CASSYSNTDTQYF	TGTGCCAGCAGTTACTCGAACACAGATACGCAGTATTTT
NA	TRBD2	TRBV7-7	TRBJ2-5	15	CASSLGGGPKETQYF	TGTGCTAGCAGCTTAGGCGGGGGGCCAAAGGAGACCCAGTACTTC
NA	NA	TRBV4-2	TRBJ1-1	15	CASSLGGSLNTEAFF	TGTGCCAGCAGCTTGGGGGGCAGTTTGAACACTGAAGCTTTCTTT
NA	TRBD1	TRBV7-9	TRBJ2-5	15	CASSFDRGPEETQYF	TGTGCCAGCAGCTTCGACAGGGGGCCGGAAGAGACCCAGTACTTC
NA	NA	TRBV7-9	TRBJ1-2	13	CASSGDLKYGYTF	TGTGCCAGCAGCGGGGACTTAAAATATGGCTACACCTTC
NA	TRBD2	TRBV4-1	TRBJ2-2	18	CASSQGPGRGGSTGELFF	TGCGCCAGCAGCCAAGGGCCGGGGCGGGGGGGCTCCACCGGGGAGCTGTTTTTT
NA	TRBD1	TRBV6-1	TRBJ1-5	15	CASSGGQVGSQPQHF	TGTGCCAGCAGCGGGGGACAGGTTGGGAGTCAGCCCCAGCATTTT
NA	TRBD1	TRBV7-2	TRBJ1-2	15	CASSPDRGLLYGYTF	TGTGCCAGCAGTCCGGACAGGGGCCTACTTTATGGCTACACCTTC
NA	TRBD2	TRBV4-2	TRBJ2-3	19	CASSQEGLAGGRGTDTQYF	TGTGCCAGCAGCCAAGAGGGACTAGCGGGGGGGCGGGGCACAGATACGCAGTATTTT
NA	TRBD1	TRBV6-1	TRBJ2-4	18	CASSEHPEGAVAKNIQYF	TGTGCCAGCAGTGAACATCCTGAGGGGGCGGTAGCCAAAAACATTCAGTACTTC